This T cell receptor beta chain is from a study of T-cell reconstitution after alpha-beta-depleted transplantation in children. This clonotype was observed many times. What it binds is not known. Relative to the germline gene, one junction end is altered; a read error may explain this. Unique molecular identifiers were used to barcode this TCRbeta library. TCRdb used MiXCR to reprocess the PCR reads, holding one entry per CDR3 protein. The table has about 260,000 distinct CDR3 sequences, around 7.5% seen once. Points from the study as a whole: Some patients' high day-60 TCRbeta diversity was traced to surviving recipient T cells and thymic progenitors. A year post-transplant, T-cell counts and diversity derived mostly from newly produced T cells.

This CDR3 is built from 13 residues. The germline CDR1 and CDR2 sequences are LGHNA and YSLEER. The V gene is TRBV4-3, the J gene TRBJ2-7; no firm D call. The TCR comes from a male patient between 5 and 17 years old who had a stem cell transplant for acute lymphoblastic leukemia, so the T cells may come from the graft donor. Sequenced material: PBMCs, mostly from graft donor cells, taken 180 days after TCRalphabeta/CD19-depleted stem cell transplant. The CDR3 sequence: CASSQGFRNEQYF. Here the CDR3 DNA reads TGCGCCAGCAGTCAAGGGTTTCGGAACGAGCAGTACTTC.